One and the same sample provided the 10 T cell receptor beta chains below, sequenced in a study of molecular identifiers for immune sequencing clone quantification. TCRdb re-called the PCR reads with MiXCR, one entry per CDR3 protein. In the table there are over 600,000 distinct CDR3 sequences, just under 20% of which are singletons. The sequenced sample was naive CD8+ T cells from blood, with Jurkat cell RNA spiked in. Subset in this sample: FACS-sorted CD8+CD4-CCR7+CD45RA+ naive T cells. The receptors derive from a human donor in good health. Some libraries in this study had Jurkat cell RNA spiked in.

On this clonotype itself: This CDR3 fails to terminate in the conserved phenylalanine or tryptophan, so it likely reflects a read error. The V call is TRBV30, the J call TRBJ2-2; tentative D call: TRBD1 (5 bases). In germline, CDR1 is GTSNPN, CDR2 SVGIG (reference sequence). Trimming pared 2 bases from V and 2 bases from J, leaving 12 bases between. The CDR3 is 15 residues long. CDR3 DNA sequence: TGTGCCTGGAGTTTGGAGACAGTTAACACCGGGGAGCTGTTTCTT. Translating gives CAWSLETVNTGELFL.

This clonotype was observed a handful of times. This may be a read error: a much more frequent sequence differs by one nucleotide. The gene calls are TRBV6-5 and TRBJ1-1; no reliable D call. This CDR3 is 15 amino acids long. CDR1 is MNHEY, CDR2 SVGAGI, per germline. The CDR3 is CDSSYSGGRNTEAFF. DNA for the CDR3: TGTGACAGCAGTTACTCTGGCGGTAGAAACACTGAAGCTTTCTTT.

This clonotype appeared many times. This chain connects TRBV12-3 or TRBV12-4 to TRBJ1-1; D unclear. Trimming took off 1 base at V and 0 bases at J, with 9 bases between the two ends. There are 15 residues in the CDR3. The CDR3 here is CASSLGDTMNTEAFF. The CDR3 DNA follows: TGTGCCAGCAGTTTAGGTGACACCATGAACACTGAAGCTTTCTTT.

This clonotype was seen ten or more times. V and J are TRBV5-6 and TRBJ1-5; D is undetermined. Trimming took 0 bases from V and 3 from J, leaving 13 bases between them. This CDR3 is built from 16 residues. Germline V gives CDR1 SGHDT, CDR2 YYEEEE. The CDR3 here is CASSLAASEYNQPQHF. Written as DNA, the CDR3 is TGTGCCAGCAGCTTGGCGGCGTCTGAATACAATCAGCCCCAGCATTTT.

The table lists this clonotype with many counts. This chain uses TRBV29-1 with TRBJ2-7; 10 positions agree with TRBD2. CDR3 length equals 16 residues. Losses at the gene ends were 5 bases for V and 2 bases for J; bases not matched to a gene: 12. CDR1 and CDR2 from the germline V gene are SQVTM and ANQGSEA. This chain's CDR3 is CSVRGLASGSTYEQYF. For the CDR3, the DNA is TGCAGCGTTAGGGGACTAGCGTCGGGAAGCACCTACGAGCAGTACTTC.

The genes are TRBV11-2 and TRBJ2-2, with 7 nucleotides matching TRBD1. The V gene end was trimmed by 4 bases and the J gene end by 7 bases; junction bases not matched to a gene: 6. The CDR3 spans 14 residues. The germline CDR1 and CDR2 sequences are SGHAT and FQNNGV. The DNA of the CDR3 is TGTGCCAGCAGCTGGGGGACAGCAAGCGGGGAGCTGTTTTTT. Its translation: CASSWGTASGELFF.

On this clonotype itself: This may be a read error, as it is one base from a much larger clone. DNA of the CDR3: TGCGGTGCTAGAGCACCCTACGAGCAGTACTTC. Residues: CGARAPYEQYF. The rearrangement uses TRBV20-1 and TRBJ2-7; D is unclear. This CDR3 has 11 amino acids. Germline V CDR1 and CDR2: DFQATT, SNEGSKA (reference sequence).

In its sample, this clonotype was seen many times. This chain links TRBV19 with TRBJ2-7; D is possibly TRBD2 (6 bases). This CDR3 has 15 amino acids. Trimming left V 1 base short and J 1 base short, with 11 bases between. Germline V lookup: CDR1 LNHDA, CDR2 SQIVND (reference sequence). The CDR3 region has the DNA TGTGCCAGTAGTATAGGAAGCGGGCGATCCTACGAGCAGTACTTC. Translation gives CASSIGSGRSYEQYF.

The table lists this clonotype with many counts. This chain connects TRBV28 to TRBJ1-5, with D possibly matching TRBD1 (5 bases). The CDR3 covers 17 residues. V dropped 8 bases and J dropped 3 bases, with 23 bases sitting between them. Germline-derived CDR1 and CDR2 are MDHEN and SYDVKM. CDR3 sequence: CASLTIQPRGTNQPQHF. In DNA, the CDR3 is TGTGCCAGCTTAACAATCCAACCTAGAGGGACCAATCAGCCCCAGCATTTT. Full variable domain (outside the CDR3, taken from reference TRBV28 and TRBJ1-5): DVKVTQSSRYLVKRTGEKVFLECVQDMDHENMFWYRQDPGLGLRLIYFSYDVKMKEKGDIPEGYSVSREKKERFSLILESASTNQTSMYLCASLTIQPRGTNQPQHFGDGTRLSIL.

This clonotype was detected many times. The chain is built from TRBV2 and TRBJ2-7, with TRBD1 as a possible D gene (5 bases). This CDR3 comprises 14 residues. V lost 8 bases and J lost 2, with 16 bases in between. The germline V gene encodes CDR1 SNHLY and CDR2 FYNNEI. The CDR3 spells CASLGAGPPYEQYF. The CDR3 DNA follows: TGTGCCAGCCTAGGGGCAGGGCCCCCCTACGAGCAGTACTTC.